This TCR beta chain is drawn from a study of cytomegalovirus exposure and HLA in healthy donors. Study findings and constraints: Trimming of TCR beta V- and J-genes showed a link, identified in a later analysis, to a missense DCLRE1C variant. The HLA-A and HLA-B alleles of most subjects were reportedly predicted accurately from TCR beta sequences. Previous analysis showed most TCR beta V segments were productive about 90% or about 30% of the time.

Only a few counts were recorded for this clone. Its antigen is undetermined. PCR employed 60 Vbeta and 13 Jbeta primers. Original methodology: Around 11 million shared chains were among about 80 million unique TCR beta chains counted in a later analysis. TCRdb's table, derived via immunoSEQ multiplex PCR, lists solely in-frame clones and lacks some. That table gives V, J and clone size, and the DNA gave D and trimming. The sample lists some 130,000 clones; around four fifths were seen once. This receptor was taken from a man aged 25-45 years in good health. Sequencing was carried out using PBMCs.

The CDR3 nucleotides read TGTGCCAGCAGCTTCGTAGCGGGGAATGAGCAGTTCTTC. Amino acids: CASSFVAGNEQFF. The chain uses TRBV7-9 and TRBJ2-1; 8 nucleotides align to TRBD2. J gave up 7 bases and V 3 bases, and 2 bases lay outside the gene matches. The germline CDR1 and CDR2 sequences are SEHNR and FQNEAQ (reference sequence). The CDR3 spans 13 residues.